This entry features one TCR beta chain sequence. Its specificity is unknown. A single record per CDR3 protein comes from TCRdb applying MiXCR to the reads. This table has around 290,000 distinct CDR3 sequences, roughly 24% appearing once. These data originate in a study of T cell repertoires in cytomegalovirus infection. General observations from the study: Ex vivo, HLA-C-restricted CMV-specific TCR beta clonotypes prevailed over the rest of the response.

The specimen sequenced was PBMCs. The TCR was taken from a human donor in good health (CMV status not recorded). Some clones in this sample may be carry-over from other donors' samples.

The CDR3 region is CASSLQGHNEKLFF. The DNA of the CDR3 is TGTGCCAGCAGTTTACAGGGTCATAACGAAAAACTGTTTTTT. The chain recombines TRBV7-2 with TRBJ1-4; tentatively, D is TRBD1 (6 bases). V was trimmed by 6 bases and J by 8 bases, leaving 16 bases between them. The V gene's germline CDR1 is SGHTA and CDR2 FQGNSA. CDR3 length equals 14 residues.